The clone carrying this T cell receptor (beta chain) appeared many times. This entry belongs to a study of T-cell reconstitution after alpha-beta-depleted transplantation in children. Unique molecular identifiers were used to barcode this TCRbeta library. Via MiXCR, TCRdb re-called the PCR reads, giving one row per CDR3 protein. The sample carries around 250,000 distinct CDR3 sequences, about 10% recorded once. V lost 9 bases and J lost 4; bases outside the gene matches: 11. The CDR3 has 14 residues. Specimen: PBMCs from the stem cell graft donor, collected from the stem cell graft. The chain joins TRBV12-3 or TRBV12-4 to TRBJ2-5; 7 bases agree with TRBD2. This sequence originates from a human donor who donated a stem cell graft to a child with SCID. The chain's CDR3 is CASSVSGESETQYF. The DNA of the CDR3 is TGTGCCAGTTCCGTCAGCGGGGAATCAGAGACCCAGTACTTC.